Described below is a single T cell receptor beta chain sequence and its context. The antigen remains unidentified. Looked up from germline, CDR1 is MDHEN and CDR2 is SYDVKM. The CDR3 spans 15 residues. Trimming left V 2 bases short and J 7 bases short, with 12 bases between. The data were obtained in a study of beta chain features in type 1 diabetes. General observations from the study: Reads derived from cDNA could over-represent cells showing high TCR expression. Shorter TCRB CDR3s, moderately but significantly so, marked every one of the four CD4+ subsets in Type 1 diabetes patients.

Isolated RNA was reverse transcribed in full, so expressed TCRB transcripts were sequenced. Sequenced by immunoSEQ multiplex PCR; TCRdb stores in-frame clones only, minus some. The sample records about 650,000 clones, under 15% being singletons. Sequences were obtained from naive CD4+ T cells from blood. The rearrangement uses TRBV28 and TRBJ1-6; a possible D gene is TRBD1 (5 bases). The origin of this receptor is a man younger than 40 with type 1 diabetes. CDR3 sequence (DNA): TGTGCCAGCAGTTTAGCCGGCAGGGTGAATTCACCCCTCCACTTT. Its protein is CASSLAGRVNSPLHF. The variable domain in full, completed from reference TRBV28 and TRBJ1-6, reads DVKVTQSSRYLVKRTGEKVFLECVQDMDHENMFWYRQDPGLGLRLIYFSYDVKMKEKGDIPEGYSVSREKKERFSLILESASTNQTSMYLCASSLAGRVNSPLHFGNGTRLTVT.